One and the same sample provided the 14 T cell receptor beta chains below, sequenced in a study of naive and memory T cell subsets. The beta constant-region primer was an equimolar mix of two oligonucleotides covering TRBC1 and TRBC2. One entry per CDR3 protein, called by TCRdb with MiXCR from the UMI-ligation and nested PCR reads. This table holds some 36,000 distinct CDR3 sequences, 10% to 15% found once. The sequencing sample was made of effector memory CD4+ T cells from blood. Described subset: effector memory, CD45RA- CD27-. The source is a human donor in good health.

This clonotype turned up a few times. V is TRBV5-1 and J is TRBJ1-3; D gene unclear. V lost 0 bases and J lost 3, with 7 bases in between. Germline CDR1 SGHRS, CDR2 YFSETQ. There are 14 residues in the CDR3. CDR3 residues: CASSLGSGGNTIYF. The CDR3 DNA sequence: TGCGCCAGCAGCTTGGGATCAGGTGGAAACACCATATATTTT.

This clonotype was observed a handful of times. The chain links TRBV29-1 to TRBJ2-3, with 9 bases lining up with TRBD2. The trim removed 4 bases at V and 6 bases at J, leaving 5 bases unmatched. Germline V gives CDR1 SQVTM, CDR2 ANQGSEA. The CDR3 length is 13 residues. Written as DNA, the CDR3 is TGCAGCGTTGCGGCTAGCGGGATGGATACGCAGTATTTT. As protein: CSVAASGMDTQYF.

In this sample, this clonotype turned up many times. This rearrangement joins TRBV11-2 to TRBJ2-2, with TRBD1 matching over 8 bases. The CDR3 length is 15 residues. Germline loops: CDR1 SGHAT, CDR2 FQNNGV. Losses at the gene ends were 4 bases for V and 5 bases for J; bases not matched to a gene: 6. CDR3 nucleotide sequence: TGTGCCAGCAGCTCTAGACAGGGGCGAACCGGGGAGCTGTTTTTT. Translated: CASSSRQGRTGELFF.

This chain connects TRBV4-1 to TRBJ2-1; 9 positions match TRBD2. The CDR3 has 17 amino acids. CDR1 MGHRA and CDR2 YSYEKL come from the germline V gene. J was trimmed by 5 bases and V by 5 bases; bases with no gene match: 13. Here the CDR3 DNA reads TGCGCCAGCAGCACACGACTCAGCGGGAGGATGGACAATGAGCAGTTCTTC. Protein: CASSTRLSGRMDNEQFF.

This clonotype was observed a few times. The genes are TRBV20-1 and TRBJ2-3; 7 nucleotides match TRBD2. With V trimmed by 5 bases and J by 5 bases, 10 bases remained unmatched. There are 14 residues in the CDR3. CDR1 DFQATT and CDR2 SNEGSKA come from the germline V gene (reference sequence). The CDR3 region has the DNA TGCAGTGCTCCGGGGGAGGGCGGGGTAGATACGCAGTATTTT. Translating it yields CSAPGEGGVDTQYF.

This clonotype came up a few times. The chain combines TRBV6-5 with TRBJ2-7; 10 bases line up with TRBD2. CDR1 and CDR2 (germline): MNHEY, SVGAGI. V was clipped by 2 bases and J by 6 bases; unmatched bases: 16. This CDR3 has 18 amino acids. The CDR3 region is CASSYRRASGSFLREQYF. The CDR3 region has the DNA TGTGCCAGCAGTTACCGCCGGGCTAGCGGGAGTTTCCTACGCGAGCAGTACTTC.

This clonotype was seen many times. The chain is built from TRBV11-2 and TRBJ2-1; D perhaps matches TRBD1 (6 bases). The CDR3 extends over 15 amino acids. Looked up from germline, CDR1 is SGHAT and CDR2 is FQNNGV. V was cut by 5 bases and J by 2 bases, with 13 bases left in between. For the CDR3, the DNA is TGTGCCAGCAGCCTAGGACAGCGTACCTACAATGAGCAGTTCTTC. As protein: CASSLGQRTYNEQFF.

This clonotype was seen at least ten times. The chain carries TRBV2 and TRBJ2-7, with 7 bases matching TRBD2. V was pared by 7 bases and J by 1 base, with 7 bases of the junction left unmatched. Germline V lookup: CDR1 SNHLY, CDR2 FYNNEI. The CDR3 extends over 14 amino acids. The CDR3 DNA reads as TGTGCCAGCACCCAGGGAGGGCGGTCCTACGAGCAGTACTTC. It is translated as CASTQGGRSYEQYF.

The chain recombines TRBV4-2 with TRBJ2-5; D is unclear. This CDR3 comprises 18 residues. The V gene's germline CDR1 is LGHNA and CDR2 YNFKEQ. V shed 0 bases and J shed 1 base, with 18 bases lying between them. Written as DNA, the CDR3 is TGTGCCAGCAGCCAAGATCGGGCAGCAGGAGTACGCCAAGAGACCCAGTACTTC. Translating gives CASSQDRAAGVRQETQYF.

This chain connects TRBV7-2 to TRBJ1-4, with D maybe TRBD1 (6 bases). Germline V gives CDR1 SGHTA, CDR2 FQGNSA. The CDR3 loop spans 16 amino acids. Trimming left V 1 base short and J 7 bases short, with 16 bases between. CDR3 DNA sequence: TGTGCCAGCAGCTTAGTCTGGACAGTACCGGGTGAAAAACTGTTTTTT. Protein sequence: CASSLVWTVPGEKLFF.

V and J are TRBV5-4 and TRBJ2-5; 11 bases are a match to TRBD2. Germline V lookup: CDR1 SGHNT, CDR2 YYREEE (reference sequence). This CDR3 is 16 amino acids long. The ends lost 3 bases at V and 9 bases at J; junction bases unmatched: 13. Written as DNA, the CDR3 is TGTGCCAGCAGCTCCCCGGGGACTAGCGGTTCCGGGGCCCAGTACTTC. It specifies CASSSPGTSGSGAQYF.

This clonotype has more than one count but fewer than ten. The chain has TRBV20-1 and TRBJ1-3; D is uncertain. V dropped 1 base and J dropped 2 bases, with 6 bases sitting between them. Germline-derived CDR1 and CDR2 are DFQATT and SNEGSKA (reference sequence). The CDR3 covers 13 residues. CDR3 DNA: TGCAGTGCTAGAGGCTCGACTGGAAACACCATATATTTT. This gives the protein CSARGSTGNTIYF.

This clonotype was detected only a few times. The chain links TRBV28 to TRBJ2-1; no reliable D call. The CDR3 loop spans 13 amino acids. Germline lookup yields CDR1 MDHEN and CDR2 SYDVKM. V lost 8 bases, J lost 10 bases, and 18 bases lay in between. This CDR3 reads CASQDGRVKEQFF. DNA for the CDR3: TGTGCCAGCCAGGACGGTCGGGTGAAGGAGCAGTTCTTC.

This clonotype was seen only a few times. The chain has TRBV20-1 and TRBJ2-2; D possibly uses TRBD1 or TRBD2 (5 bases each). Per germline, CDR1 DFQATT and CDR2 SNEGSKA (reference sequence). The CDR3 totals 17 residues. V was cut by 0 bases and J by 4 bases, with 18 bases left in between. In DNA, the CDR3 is TGCAGTGCTAGAGATAAGGGACGGGGTTTAAGCACCGGGGAGCTGTTTTTT. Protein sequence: CSARDKGRGLSTGELFF.